The TCR beta chain under discussion was sequenced for a study of shared clonotypes between healthy human individuals. The study's findings and limits: Sharing across four donors was seen in about 5% of naive CD4 clonotypes.

This clone has a handful of counts. The antigen is unknown. Germline CDR1 reads SQVTM; CDR2 reads ANQGSEA. This CDR3 region has 12 residues. V was cut by 7 bases and J by 4 bases, with 13 bases left in between. Genomic DNA of every subset was divided equally among multiple immunoSEQ plates. TCRdb keeps only in-frame clones here, not all; method: immunoSEQ multiplex PCR. The sample consists of about 700,000 clones, roughly nine tenths of them appearing once. CD45RO-negative CD8 cells positively selected for CCR7 made up the naive population, which excluded terminally differentiated effector memory CD45RA+ cells. Nashville, Tennessee was home to all donors, each a Caucasian adult.

What was sequenced was naive CD8+ T cells sorted from blood. The clonotype comes from a man aged 30 to 45 in good health. The chain recombines TRBV29-1 with TRBJ1-1; D gene unclear. The CDR3 DNA is TGCAGCGCCGGCAGGTGGGGCACTGAAGCTTTCTTT. This sequence encodes CSAGRWGTEAFF.